What follows are 10 T cell receptor beta chains derived from one specimen sequenced in a study of T cells in narcolepsy. The table came from immunoSEQ multiplex PCR; TCRdb's copy has only in-frame clones and leaves some out. The data show more than 30,000 clones, more than 80% seen once. Specimen: CD45RA- memory CD4+ T cells from PBMCs. The receptors were sampled from a human donor with narcolepsy.

The chain carries TRBV28 and TRBJ2-7, with 11 bases aligning to TRBD1. The V gene end was trimmed by 2 bases and the J gene end by 5 bases; junction bases not matched to a gene: 5. Germline-derived CDR1 and CDR2 are MDHEN and SYDVKM. CDR3 length: 15 amino acids. CDR3 amino acids: CASSLPGQGVDEQYF. The CDR3 DNA follows: TGTGCCAGCAGTTTACCGGGACAGGGGGTGGACGAGCAGTACTTC.

The chain is built from TRBV7-2 and TRBJ1-2; tentative D call: TRBD1 (5 bases). Germline-derived CDR1 and CDR2 are SGHTA and FQGNSA. This CDR3 spans 14 amino acids. V lost 5 bases, J lost 1 base, and 11 bases lay in between. CDR3 nucleotides: TGTGCCAGCAGCCCCGGGGGGGGTAACTATGGCTACACCTTC. Protein: CASSPGGGNYGYTF.

The CDR3: CAISDPRREGALNQPQHF. DNA of the CDR3: TGTGCCATCAGTGACCCCCGAAGAGAGGGGGCACTCAATCAGCCCCAGCATTTT. The rearrangement joins TRBV10-3 to TRBJ1-5, with 7 bases that match TRBD1. J was trimmed by 3 bases and V by 3 bases; bases with no gene match: 14. The germline V gene has CDR1 ENHRY and CDR2 SYGVKD. The CDR3 is 18 residues long.

This chain links TRBV21-1 with TRBJ1-5. TRBV21-1 is annotated as a pseudogene. This CDR3 has 16 residues. The CDR3 spells CASSYRARPIMQPQHF. As DNA, the CDR3 is TGTGCCAGCAGCTACCGGGCCCGGCCCATCATGCAGCCCCAGCATTTT.

The chain couples TRBV6-4 to TRBJ1-6; D unclear. Trimming stripped 3 bases from V and 9 bases from J, with 12 bases between. The germline V gene has CDR1 MRHNA and CDR2 SNTAGT. This CDR3 is built from 14 residues. CDR3: CASSDVGLGSPLHF. The CDR3 DNA is TGTGCCAGCAGTGATGTGGGATTGGGTTCACCCCTCCACTTT.

J is TRBJ2-2 and V is TRBV27; D is possibly TRBD1 (5 bases). V was shortened by 8 bases and J by 5 bases, with 9 bases between the two germline ends. Germline V CDR1 and CDR2: MNHEY, SMNVEV (reference sequence). The CDR3 runs 12 residues. The CDR3 is CASVRQTGELFF. The CDR3 DNA follows: TGTGCCAGCGTTAGACAGACCGGGGAGCTGTTTTTT.

The genes are TRBV19 and TRBJ1-5; 10 bases line up with TRBD1. The CDR3 extends over 17 amino acids. The J segment lost 0 bases and the V segment lost 5 bases, leaving 7 bases of the junction unmatched. Germline loops: CDR1 LNHDA, CDR2 SQIVND (reference sequence). The CDR3 nucleotides read TGTGCCAGTAGTGCGGACAGGGGGGCGTATAGCAATCAGCCCCAGCATTTT. Translated: CASSADRGAYSNQPQHF. Full variable domain (missing parts from reference TRBV19 and TRBJ1-5): DGGITQSPKYLFRKEGQNVTLSCEQNLNHDAMYWYRQDPGQGLRLIYYSQIVNDFQKGDIAEGYSVSREKKESFPLTVTSAQKNPTAFYLCASSADRGAYSNQPQHFGDGTRLSIL.

The CDR3 is CASRIHASVHEQYF. Written as DNA, the CDR3 is TGTGCCAGCAGGATACACGCTTCGGTCCACGAGCAGTACTTC. V gene TRBV27 combines with J gene TRBJ2-7, with unresolved D. Germline V gene lookup returns CDR1 MNHEY and CDR2 SMNVEV (reference sequence). The CDR3 runs to 14 residues. Trimming took 6 bases from V and 5 from J, leaving 17 bases between them.

The CDR3 loop reads CASSRTENTGELFF. The CDR3 region has the DNA TGCGCCAGCAGCCGGACAGAGAACACCGGGGAGCTGTTTTTT. The chain is built from TRBV5-1 and TRBJ2-2; possibly TRBD1 for D (6 bases). Germline CDR1 SGHRS, CDR2 YFSETQ. The ends were cut back, 4 bases at V and 1 base at J, with 8 bases in the middle. The CDR3 runs 14 residues.

The V gene is TRBV7-3, the J gene TRBJ2-1; TRBD1 aligns across 9 bases. This CDR3 spans 15 amino acids. J was trimmed by 5 bases and V by 3 bases; bases with no gene match: 5. Germline-derived CDR1 and CDR2 are SGHTA and FQGTGA. The CDR3 sequence is CASSFGQGHNNEQFF. DNA for the CDR3: TGTGCCAGCAGCTTCGGACAGGGGCACAACAATGAGCAGTTCTTC.